A single sample gave rise to the 23 T cell receptor beta chains below, sequenced in a study of vaccination effects on CD4 cells after COVID-19. Prior to sequencing, the ViraFEST assay stimulated PBMC with viral peptide pools, which expanded the antigen-specific CD4+ T cells. Once cultured for 10 days, the cells underwent separation to obtain CD4+ T cells. Participants each got two BNT162b2 or mRNA-1273 vaccine doses. No antigen has been assigned to these receptors. Clones were read by immunoSEQ multiplex PCR, and TCRdb kept only the in-frame ones, dropping some. The sample lists more than 35,000 clones; 82% were seen once. The material sequenced was CD4+ T cells from PBMCs cultured with HCoV-NL63 spike peptides, taken after COVID-19 vaccination. Every receptor here comes from a human donor who received a COVID-19 vaccine. Some clones in this sample may be carry-over from other donors' samples.

The V gene is TRBV7-3, the J gene TRBJ2-3; D not certain. The V gene's germline CDR1 is SGHTA and CDR2 FQGTGA. The CDR3 extends over 15 amino acids. Trimming removed 2 bases at V and 0 bases at J, with 9 bases between. The CDR3 loop reads CASSLGKLSTDTQYF. CDR3 bases: TGTGCCAGCAGCTTAGGGAAACTGAGCACAGATACGCAGTATTTT.

The chain employs TRBV7-9 and TRBJ2-4, with D possibly matching TRBD1 (6 bases). Trimming stripped 8 bases from V and 3 bases from J, with 17 bases between. This CDR3 has 15 amino acids. Germline loops: CDR1 SEHNR, CDR2 FQNEAQ (reference sequence). The CDR3 loop is CASGPRGVGKNIQYF. In DNA form, the CDR3 reads TGTGCCAGCGGCCCCAGGGGTGTGGGCAAAAACATTCAGTACTTC.

J is TRBJ2-4 and V is TRBV6-5; tentative D call: TRBD2 (6 bases). The CDR3 has 14 residues. Germline V gives CDR1 MNHEY, CDR2 SVGAGI. Trimming shortened V by 2 bases and J by 6 bases, and 11 bases separated the two germline ends. CDR3 residues: CASSYPGGGNIQYF. For the CDR3, the DNA is TGTGCCAGCAGTTACCCCGGGGGAGGAAACATTCAGTACTTC.

CDR3 residues: CASRSRVVGNNEQFF. CDR3 in DNA: TGTGCCAGCAGATCCCGGGTAGTGGGAAACAATGAGCAGTTCTTC. The V call is TRBV27, the J call TRBJ2-1, with no clear D. V was trimmed by 6 bases and J by 5 bases, leaving 17 bases between them. The CDR3 is 15 amino acids. The germline V gene encodes CDR1 MNHEY and CDR2 SMNVEV (reference sequence).

The chain recombines TRBV5-1 with TRBJ1-4, with a weak D call TRBD1 (6 bases). The CDR3 has 13 amino acids. Germline CDR1 SGHRS, CDR2 YFSETQ. Trimming left V 3 bases short and J 5 bases short, with 8 bases between. The DNA for the CDR3 is TGCGCCAGCAGCTCCGGACAGAATGAAAAACTGTTTTTT. Its protein is CASSSGQNEKLFF.

The rearrangement uses TRBV4-3 and TRBJ2-1, with 7 bases that match TRBD1. V gave up 5 bases and J gave up 3 bases; unmatched junction bases: 4. The CDR3 totals 14 residues. Germline loops: CDR1 LGHNA, CDR2 YSLEER. The chain's CDR3 is CASSRDSNYNEQFF. CDR3 bases: TGCGCCAGCAGCAGGGACAGTAACTACAATGAGCAGTTCTTC.

This chain links TRBV7-3 with TRBJ2-6; D is possibly TRBD2 (6 bases). CDR1 and CDR2 from the germline V gene are SGHTA and FQGTGA. CDR3 length: 13 amino acids. The V and J ends lost 4 bases and 14 bases respectively, with 15 bases between them. Here the CDR3 DNA reads TGTGCCAGCAGCTCCCTGGACTACCCGATCCTGACTTTC. Residues: CASSSLDYPILTF.

Written as DNA, the CDR3 is TGTGCCAGCTCCGAGTGGGGGAACTATGGCTACACCTTC. Translating it yields CASSEWGNYGYTF. The rearrangement joins TRBV6-5 to TRBJ1-2; D is perhaps TRBD1 (5 bases). Between the trimmed V and J ends, which lost 8 bases and 2 bases, there was a span of 12 bases. The CDR3 consists of 13 residues. The germline gives CDR1 MNHEY, CDR2 SVGAGI.

The table lists this clone with a count of one. The rearrangement joins TRBV11-2 to TRBJ2-5; D gene ambiguous. This CDR3 has 11 residues. The V gene's germline CDR1 is SGHAT and CDR2 FQNNGV. V lost 5 bases, J lost 4 bases, and 5 bases lay in between. In DNA, the CDR3 is TGTGCCAGCAGCCCCGGAGAGACCCAGTACTTC. It is translated as CASSPGETQYF.

The chain recombines TRBV5-6 with TRBJ2-5, with no clear D. The V end was cut by 3 bases, the J end by 5 bases, with 17 bases between. The length of the CDR3 is 15 residues. CDR1 and CDR2 from the germline V gene are SGHDT and YYEEEE. CDR3 amino acids: CASSSGARTSETQYF. The CDR3 nucleotides are TGTGCCAGCAGCTCCGGAGCTAGGACCTCGGAGACCCAGTACTTC.

The V call is TRBV7-2, the J call TRBJ2-3, with D possibly called TRBD1 or TRBD2 (5 bases each). The CDR3 is made up of 14 amino acids. The V end lost 5 bases, the J end lost 8 bases, and 17 bases lay between the germline ends. Germline loops: CDR1 SGHTA, CDR2 FQGNSA. CDR3 region: CASSPSGGTGTQYF. CDR3 sequence (DNA): TGTGCCAGCAGCCCAAGTGGGGGAACGGGTACGCAGTATTTT.

The J gene is TRBJ2-1, the V gene TRBV5-1, with TRBD1 matching 7 bases. The junction had 5 bases not matched to a gene; V was cut back by 0 bases and J by 2 bases. The CDR3 is 16 residues long. Germline V CDR1 and CDR2: SGHRS, YFSETQ. This CDR3 is CASSLETGPTYNEQFF. The CDR3 bases are TGCGCCAGCAGCTTGGAGACAGGGCCCACCTACAATGAGCAGTTCTTC.

This clone was detected only a few times. This sequence joins TRBV12-3 or TRBV12-4 and TRBJ1-5, with a tentative D call TRBD1 (5 bases). CDR3 length equals 13 residues. V was clipped by 3 bases and J by 7 bases, with 10 bases between them. The CDR3 protein is CASSFREGQPQHF. The CDR3 region has the DNA TGTGCCAGCAGTTTCAGGGAGGGACAGCCCCAGCATTTT.

V is TRBV4-3 and J is TRBJ1-4; D gene uncertain. This CDR3 spans 14 amino acids. Germline V lookup: CDR1 LGHNA, CDR2 YSLEER. Between the trimmed V and J ends, which lost 2 bases and 4 bases, there was a span of 8 bases. DNA for the CDR3: TGCGCCAGCAGCCAATCGGGCCTTAATGAAAAACTGTTTTTT. This sequence encodes CASSQSGLNEKLFF.

The chain joins TRBV24-1 to TRBJ1-2, with 7 positions matching TRBD1. V lost 1 base, J lost 2 bases, and 6 bases stayed unmatched. The CDR3 covers 16 residues. Germline V gives CDR1 KGHDR, CDR2 SFDVKD. This chain's CDR3 is CATSDFEQGQNYGYTF. In DNA form, the CDR3 reads TGTGCCACCAGTGATTTCGAGCAGGGACAGAACTATGGCTACACCTTC.

J is TRBJ2-3 and V is TRBV5-4; 15 bases agree with TRBD2. CDR1 is SGHNT, CDR2 YYREEE, per germline (reference sequence). The trim removed 4 bases at V and 7 bases at J, leaving 4 bases unmatched. This CDR3 is built from 15 residues. CDR3 sequence (DNA): TGTGCCAGCAGCCTGGGACTAGCGGGGGGAAATACGCAGTATTTT. This gives the protein CASSLGLAGGNTQYF. Full variable domain (rest looked up from reference TRBV5-4 and TRBJ2-3): ETGVTQSPTHLIKTRGQQVTLRCSSQSGHNTVSWYQQALGQGPQFIFQYYREEENGRGNFPPRFSGLQFPNYSSELNVNALELDDSALYLCASSLGLAGGNTQYFGPGTRLTVL.

The rearrangement links TRBV6-5 to TRBJ1-1; possible D gene TRBD1, 5 bases. Germline V gene lookup returns CDR1 MNHEY and CDR2 SVGAGI. V lost 7 bases, J lost 2 bases, and 14 bases lay in between. The CDR3 sequence is 14 residues long. The CDR3 loop reads CASISQGFNTEAFF. The DNA for the CDR3 is TGTGCCAGCATTTCTCAGGGATTTAACACTGAAGCTTTCTTT.

The CDR3 here is CASSPDRGGGYTF. CDR3 DNA: TGCGCCAGCAGCCCGGACAGGGGCGGCGGCTACACCTTC. The gene calls are TRBV5-1 and TRBJ1-2; 9 nucleotides align to TRBD1. Germline trimming cut 4 bases from V and 8 bases from J; bases unmatched to any gene: 6. The CDR3 spans 13 residues. Germline V lookup: CDR1 SGHRS, CDR2 YFSETQ.

This chain connects TRBV6-2 or TRBV6-3 to TRBJ2-1, with 8 bases aligning to TRBD1. The CDR3 sequence is 14 residues long. The germline V gene has CDR1 MNHEY and CDR2 SVGEGT. With 5 bases clipped from V and 8 bases from J, the junction kept 8 bases outside the gene matches. CDR3 nucleotides: TGTGCCAGCAGTGACCGACAGGGGAACGATGAGCAGTTCTTC. This codes for CASSDRQGNDEQFF.

This chain connects TRBV19 to TRBJ2-5; 8 nucleotides match TRBD1. This CDR3 region has 14 residues. Germline V gene data show CDR1 as LNHDA and CDR2 as SQIVND (reference sequence). Trimming took 7 bases from V and 4 from J; bases not matched to a gene: 8. Here the CDR3 DNA reads TGTGCCAGTACTCAAGGACAGGGAAGAGAGACCCAGTACTTC. Translating it yields CASTQGQGRETQYF.

The chain links TRBV11-1 to TRBJ2-7, with 7 bases that match TRBD1. Germline CDR1 and CDR2: SGHAT and FQDESV (reference sequence). This CDR3 region has 12 residues. After removal of 5 bases from V and 3 bases from J, the junction contained 1 base not matched to a gene. The CDR3 sequence: CASSRQGYEQYV. The CDR3 coding sequence is TGTGCCAGCAGCCGACAGGGCTACGAGCAGTACGTC.

V is TRBV28 and J is TRBJ2-7; D is unclear. Between the trimmed V and J ends, which lost 4 bases and 0 bases, there was a span of 7 bases. This CDR3 is built from 13 residues. CDR1 and CDR2 from the germline V gene are MDHEN and SYDVKM. CDR3 coding DNA: TGTGCCAGCAGTTACGGCAACTCCTACGAGCAGTACGTC. Its protein product is CASSYGNSYEQYV.

This clone appeared once. The rearrangement links TRBV18 to TRBJ2-1, with 14 positions matching TRBD2. This CDR3 has 16 residues. J lost 8 bases, V lost 2 bases, and 5 bases had no gene match. Germline V gives CDR1 KGHSH, CDR2 LQKENI. CDR3 region: CASSPRLAGGPDEQFF. CDR3 in DNA: TGTGCCAGCTCACCAAGACTAGCGGGGGGGCCTGATGAGCAGTTCTTC.